A selection of T cell receptor beta chains follows, all from one sample in a study of OX40 agonist ivuxolimab in advanced cancers. Libraries were prepared by immunoSEQ multiplex PCR; TCRdb keeps only in-frame clonotypes and omits some of them. The profile shows about 60,000 clones, 89% of them singletons. Sequenced here: CD4+ or CD8+ T cells sorted from blood, sampled in a trial of the OX40 agonist ivuxolimab. The receptors originated from an adult with an advanced solid tumor such as melanoma, head and neck, liver or kidney cancer. Each CDR3 is given with its conserved first and last residue. A D gene is named only where the DNA matches it firmly. Some rows mark clone size as missing; the rest say once, few, many or name a class of expanded clone.

v_call: TRBV29-1
clone_size: .
j_call: TRBJ2-1
d_call: .
cdr3_nt: TGCAGCGTTCCAGGGGTGACTGAGCAGTTCTTC
cdr3_aa: CSVPGVTEQFF

v_call: TRBV15
clone_size: .
j_call: TRBJ1-6
d_call: .
cdr3_nt: TGTGCCACCAGCAAAAGTAAAGGGAATTCACCCCTCCACTTT
cdr3_aa: CATSKSKGNSPLHF

v_call: TRBV5-8
clone_size: .
j_call: TRBJ2-1
d_call: TRBD2
cdr3_nt: TGTGCCAGCAGCTTGGGCGCAGCGGGAGAGCAGTTCTTC
cdr3_aa: CASSLGAAGEQFF

v_call: TRBV5-1
clone_size: .
j_call: TRBJ2-1
d_call: TRBD2
cdr3_nt: TGCGCCAGCAGCGAAACTAGCGGGAGCCAAACGGGGGATGAGCAGTTCTTC
cdr3_aa: CASSETSGSQTGDEQFF

v_call: TRBV6-5
clone_size: .
j_call: TRBJ1-1
d_call: .
cdr3_nt: TGTGCCAGCAGTGAGGGTTGGAACACTGAAGCTTTCTTT
cdr3_aa: CASSEGWNTEAFF

v_call: TRBV9
clone_size: .
j_call: TRBJ1-1
d_call: .
cdr3_nt: TGTGCCAGCAGCCCCCCCACGGGGGACACGAACACTGAAGCTTTCTTT
cdr3_aa: CASSPPTGDTNTEAFF

v_call: TRBV9
clone_size: .
j_call: TRBJ2-2
d_call: TRBD2
cdr3_nt: TGTGCCAGCAGGTCGGCGGGAGGGGACACCGGGGAGCTGTTTTTT
cdr3_aa: CASRSAGGDTGELFF

v_call: TRBV7-9
clone_size: .
j_call: TRBJ2-1
d_call: .
cdr3_nt: TGTGCCAGCAGCTCGGACGGGTACAATGAGCAGTTCTTC
cdr3_aa: CASSSDGYNEQFF

v_call: TRBV28
clone_size: .
j_call: TRBJ2-2
d_call: .
cdr3_nt: TGTGCCAGCAGTGGGCGGGAGCTGTTTTTT
cdr3_aa: CASSGRELFF

v_call: TRBV29-1
clone_size: .
j_call: TRBJ2-1
d_call: .
cdr3_nt: TGCAGCACTCACCAGCTCTACAATGAGCAGTTCTTC
cdr3_aa: CSTHQLYNEQFF

v_call: TRBV28
clone_size: few
j_call: TRBJ2-3
d_call: .
cdr3_nt: TGTGCCAGCAGAATTGGGACAGATACGCAGTATTTT
cdr3_aa: CASRIGTDTQYF

v_call: TRBV7-9
clone_size: .
j_call: TRBJ2-1
d_call: .
cdr3_nt: TGTGCCAGCAGCTCAGGAACCCTAGAGCAGTTCTTC
cdr3_aa: CASSSGTLEQFF

v_call: TRBV9
clone_size: .
j_call: TRBJ2-5
d_call: TRBD2
cdr3_nt: TGTGCCAGCAGCCCTGGGCGGGGACTAAAAGAGACCCAGTACTTC
cdr3_aa: CASSPGRGLKETQYF

v_call: TRBV19
clone_size: .
j_call: TRBJ2-1
d_call: TRBD1
cdr3_nt: TGTGCCAGTGGCACAGGGGCCCCCTACTACAATGAGCAGTTCTTC
cdr3_aa: CASGTGAPYYNEQFF

v_call: TRBV9
clone_size: .
j_call: TRBJ1-1
d_call: .
cdr3_nt: TGTGCCAGCAGCATCGGACATGGCACTGAAGCTTTCTTT
cdr3_aa: CASSIGHGTEAFF

v_call: TRBV6-4
clone_size: few
j_call: TRBJ2-2
d_call: TRBD2
cdr3_nt: TGTGCCAGCAGTGACTCCCTACTAGCGGGAGGAGAAACCGGGGAGCTGTTTTTT
cdr3_aa: CASSDSLLAGGETGELFF

v_call: TRBV19
clone_size: .
j_call: TRBJ2-2
d_call: TRBD2
cdr3_nt: TGTGCCAGCCGCCTAGCGGGAGGGCCCGTCACCGGGGAGCTGTTTTTT
cdr3_aa: CASRLAGGPVTGELFF

v_call: TRBV30
clone_size: .
j_call: TRBJ2-7
d_call: TRBD2
cdr3_nt: TGTGCCTGGCTAGCGGACGCCTACGAGCAGTACTTC
cdr3_aa: CAWLADAYEQYF

v_call: TRBV2
clone_size: .
j_call: TRBJ1-1
d_call: TRBD1
cdr3_nt: TGTGCCAGCAGTGAAGCCAGGGGGGACACTGAAGCTTTCTTT
cdr3_aa: CASSEARGDTEAFF

v_call: TRBV4-3
clone_size: .
j_call: TRBJ2-3
d_call: TRBD2
cdr3_nt: TGCGCCAGCAGCCAAGATCCTGCGGGGAGGGCCGGAGATACGCAGTATTTT
cdr3_aa: CASSQDPAGRAGDTQYF

v_call: TRBV19
clone_size: .
j_call: TRBJ2-7
d_call: TRBD2
cdr3_nt: TGTGCCAGTAGTATGGGACTAGCGGGCTCCTACGAGCAGTACTTC
cdr3_aa: CASSMGLAGSYEQYF

v_call: TRBV6-1
clone_size: .
j_call: TRBJ2-3
d_call: .
cdr3_nt: TGTGCCAGCAGCCTCCGGGACCTAGTCTCAGATACGCAGTATTTT
cdr3_aa: CASSLRDLVSDTQYF

v_call: TRBV5-5
clone_size: few
j_call: TRBJ2-6
d_call: .
cdr3_nt: TGTGCCAGCGGAACCAGGGTGGACTCTGGGGCCAACGTCCTGACTTTC
cdr3_aa: CASGTRVDSGANVLTF

v_call: TRBV9
clone_size: once
j_call: TRBJ1-2
d_call: .
cdr3_nt: TGTGCCAGCAGCGTAGAGCCCACATCTGGCTACACCTTC
cdr3_aa: CASSVEPTSGYTF

v_call: TRBV27
clone_size: .
j_call: TRBJ2-1
d_call: TRBD2
cdr3_nt: TGTGCCACCGAATACCCGGGACTAGCGGGGGGTAATGAGCAGTTCTTC
cdr3_aa: CATEYPGLAGGNEQFF

v_call: TRBV7-6
clone_size: .
j_call: TRBJ2-5
d_call: .
cdr3_nt: TGTGCCAGCAGCTCACATGACAGCCAAGAGACCCAGTACTTC
cdr3_aa: CASSSHDSQETQYF

v_call: TRBV4-1
clone_size: .
j_call: TRBJ2-1
d_call: TRBD1
cdr3_nt: TGCGCCAGCAGCCAGGCGGACAGGGGTGGTCATGAGCAGTTCTTC
cdr3_aa: CASSQADRGGHEQFF

v_call: TRBV7-9
clone_size: .
j_call: TRBJ2-3
d_call: .
cdr3_nt: TGTGCCAGCAGCCCCGCGGGACCTCCAGTAGATACGCAGTATTTT
cdr3_aa: CASSPAGPPVDTQYF

v_call: TRBV5-4
clone_size: .
j_call: TRBJ2-3
d_call: .
cdr3_nt: TGTGCCAGCAGCCCGGACAACACAGATACGCAGTATTTT
cdr3_aa: CASSPDNTDTQYF

v_call: TRBV5-4
clone_size: once
j_call: TRBJ2-3
d_call: .
cdr3_nt: TGTGCCAGCAGCGCCTTCCAGCTCCAACGGTCAGATACGCAGTATTTT
cdr3_aa: CASSAFQLQRSDTQYF